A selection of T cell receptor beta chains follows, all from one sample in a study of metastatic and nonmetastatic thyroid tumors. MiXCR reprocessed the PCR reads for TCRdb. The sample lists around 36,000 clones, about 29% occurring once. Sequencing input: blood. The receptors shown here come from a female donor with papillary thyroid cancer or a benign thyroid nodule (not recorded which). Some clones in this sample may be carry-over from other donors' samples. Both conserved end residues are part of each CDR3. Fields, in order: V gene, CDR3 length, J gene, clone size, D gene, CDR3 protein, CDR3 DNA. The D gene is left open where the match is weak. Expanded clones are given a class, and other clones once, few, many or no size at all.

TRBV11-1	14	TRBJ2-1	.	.	CASSRDGYVNEQFF	TGTGCCAGCAGCAGGGACGGTTATGTCAATGAGCAGTTCTTC
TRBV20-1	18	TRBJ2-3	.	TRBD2	CSARDRDSGGDLTDTQYF	TGCAGTGCTAGAGATCGGGATAGCGGGGGGGACCTCACAGATACGCAGTATTTT
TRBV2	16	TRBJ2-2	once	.	CASSEASRGNTGELFF	TGTGCCAGCAGTGAAGCCAGCAGGGGGAACACCGGGGAGCTGTTTTTT
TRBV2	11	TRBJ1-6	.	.	CASIYNSPLHF	TGTGCCAGCATCTATAATTCACCCCTCCACTTT
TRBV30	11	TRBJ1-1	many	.	CAWSVKLSAFF	TGTGCCTGGAGTGTAAAGCTTTCCGCTTTCTTT
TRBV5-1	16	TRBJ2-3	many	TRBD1	CASSPGGTGGTDTQYF	TGCGCCAGCAGCCCAGGCGGGACAGGGGGCACAGATACGCAGTATTTT
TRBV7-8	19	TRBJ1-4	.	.	CASSLEPPLTGREGEKLFF	TGTGCCAGCAGCTTAGAGCCCCCACTGACGGGGAGAGAAGGTGAAAAACTGTTTTTT
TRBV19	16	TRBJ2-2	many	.	CASSRGSGDNTGELFF	TGTGCCAGTAGTAGGGGGTCAGGGGATAACACCGGGGAGCTGTTTTTT
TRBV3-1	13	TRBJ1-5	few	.	CASSLQEDQPQHF	TGTGCCAGCAGCCTACAGGAAGATCAGCCCCAGCATTTT
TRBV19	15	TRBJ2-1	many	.	CASSIGSNIYNEQFF	TGTGCCAGTAGTATCGGGTCTAACATTTACAATGAGCAGTTCTTC
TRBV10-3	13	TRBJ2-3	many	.	CAISESGGDTQYF	TGTGCCATCAGTGAGTCGGGAGGAGATACGCAGTATTTT
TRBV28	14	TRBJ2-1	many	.	CASSLPIDDNEQFF	TGTGCCAGCAGTTTACCCATCGATGACAATGAGCAGTTCTTC
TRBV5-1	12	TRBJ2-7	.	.	CASRDTDYEQYF	TGCGCCAGCCGGGACACCGACTACGAGCAGTACTTC
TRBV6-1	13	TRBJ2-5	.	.	CASSDYRVETQYF	TGTGCCAGCAGTGATTACAGGGTGGAGACCCAGTACTTC
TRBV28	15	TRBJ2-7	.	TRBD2	CASKGTSGPSYEQYF	TGTGCCAGCAAGGGGACTAGCGGACCTTCCTACGAGCAGTACTTC
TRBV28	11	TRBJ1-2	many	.	CASSLSYGYTF	TGTGCCAGCAGTTTAAGTTACGGCTACACCTTC
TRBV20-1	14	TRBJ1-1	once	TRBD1	CSDSVQGAGTEAFF	TGCAGTGATAGTGTACAGGGGGCCGGCACTGAAGCTTTCTTT
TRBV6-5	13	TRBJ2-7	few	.	CASSYSRCYEQYF	TGTGCCAGCAGTTACTCGAGGTGTTACGAGCAGTACTTC
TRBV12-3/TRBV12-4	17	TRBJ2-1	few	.	CASRTTRRGSSYNEQFF	TGTGCCAGCCGCACTACCCGAAGGGGCTCGTCCTACAATGAGCAGTTCTTC
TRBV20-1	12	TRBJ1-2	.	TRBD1	CSARDQGAGYTF	TGCAGTGCTAGAGATCAGGGGGCTGGCTACACCTTC
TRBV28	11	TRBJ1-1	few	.	CASRGRPEAFF	TGTGCCAGCAGGGGACGGCCAGAAGCTTTCTTT
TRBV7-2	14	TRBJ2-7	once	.	CASSLDADAYEQYF	TGTGCCAGCAGCTTAGATGCAGATGCCTACGAGCAGTACTTC
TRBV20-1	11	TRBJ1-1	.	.	CSECGGTEAFF	TGCAGTGAGTGCGGGGGCACTGAAGCTTTCTTT
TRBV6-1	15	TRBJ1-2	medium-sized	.	CASRDPGPPSKGYTF	TGTGCCAGCAGAGATCCTGGGCCCCCAAGTAAAGGCTACACCTTC
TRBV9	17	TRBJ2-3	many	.	CASSPIFIGGSTDTQYF	TGTGCCAGCAGCCCAATTTTTATTGGGGGGTCTACAGATACGCAGTATTTT
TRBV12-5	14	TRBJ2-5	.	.	CASGPSSCGETQYF	TGTGCTAGTGGGCCGAGTTCATGCGGAGAGACCCAGTACTTC
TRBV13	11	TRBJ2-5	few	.	CASSLRETQYF	TGTGCCAGCAGCTTGCGAGAGACCCAGTACTTC
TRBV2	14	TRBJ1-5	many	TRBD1	CASRDHRGGQPQHF	TGTGCCAGCAGGGATCACAGGGGGGGTCAGCCCCAGCATTTT
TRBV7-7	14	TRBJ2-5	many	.	CASSSPGSGMTQYF	TGTGCTAGCAGCTCCCCAGGTTCGGGGATGACCCAGTACTTC
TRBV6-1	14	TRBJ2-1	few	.	CASRTSGGYNEQFF	TGTGCCAGCAGAACCTCTGGAGGGTACAATGAGCAGTTCTTC
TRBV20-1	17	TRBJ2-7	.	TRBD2	CSAPGLAGAGNSYEQYF	TGCAGTGCCCCGGGACTAGCGGGAGCGGGGAACTCCTACGAGCAGTACTTC
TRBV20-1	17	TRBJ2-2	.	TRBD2	CSAVGLAGGTNTGELFF	TGCAGTGCCGTTGGACTAGCGGGGGGTACGAACACCGGGGAGCTGTTTTTT
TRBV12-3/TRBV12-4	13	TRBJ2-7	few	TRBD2	CASSLGGGREQYF	TGTGCCAGCAGTTTAGGGGGGGGAAGGGAGCAGTACTTC
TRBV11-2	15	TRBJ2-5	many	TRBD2	CASRQTAGVGETQYF	TGTGCCAGCAGGCAGACAGCGGGAGTTGGGGAGACCCAGTACTTC
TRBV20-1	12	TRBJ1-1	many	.	CSARDPSTEAFF	TGCAGTGCTAGAGATCCCAGCACTGAAGCTTTCTTT
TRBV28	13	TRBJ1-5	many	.	CASSSQGDQPQHF	TGTGCCAGCAGTTCACAGGGAGATCAGCCCCAGCATTTT
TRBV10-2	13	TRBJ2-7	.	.	CASSDWGPADQYF	TGCGCCAGCAGTGACTGGGGCCCGGCGGATCAGTACTTC
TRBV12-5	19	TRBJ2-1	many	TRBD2	CASGLLRTSGSGTYNEQFF	TGTGCTAGTGGTTTGCTTCGGACTAGCGGGAGTGGGACCTACAATGAGCAGTTCTTC
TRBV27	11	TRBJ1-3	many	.	CASVGGNTIYF	TGTGCCAGCGTAGGCGGAAACACCATATATTTT
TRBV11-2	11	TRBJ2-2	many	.	CASSLPGELFF	TGTGCCAGCAGCTTACCCGGGGAGCTGTTTTTT
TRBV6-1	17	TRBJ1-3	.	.	CASSEAHGVLSGNTIYF	TGTGCCAGCAGTGAAGCGCATGGGGTGCTCTCTGGAAACACCATATATTTT
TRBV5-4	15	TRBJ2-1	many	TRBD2	CASSFKRGGLNEQFF	TGCGCCAGCAGCTTCAAGCGGGGGGGCCTCAATGAGCAGTTCTTC